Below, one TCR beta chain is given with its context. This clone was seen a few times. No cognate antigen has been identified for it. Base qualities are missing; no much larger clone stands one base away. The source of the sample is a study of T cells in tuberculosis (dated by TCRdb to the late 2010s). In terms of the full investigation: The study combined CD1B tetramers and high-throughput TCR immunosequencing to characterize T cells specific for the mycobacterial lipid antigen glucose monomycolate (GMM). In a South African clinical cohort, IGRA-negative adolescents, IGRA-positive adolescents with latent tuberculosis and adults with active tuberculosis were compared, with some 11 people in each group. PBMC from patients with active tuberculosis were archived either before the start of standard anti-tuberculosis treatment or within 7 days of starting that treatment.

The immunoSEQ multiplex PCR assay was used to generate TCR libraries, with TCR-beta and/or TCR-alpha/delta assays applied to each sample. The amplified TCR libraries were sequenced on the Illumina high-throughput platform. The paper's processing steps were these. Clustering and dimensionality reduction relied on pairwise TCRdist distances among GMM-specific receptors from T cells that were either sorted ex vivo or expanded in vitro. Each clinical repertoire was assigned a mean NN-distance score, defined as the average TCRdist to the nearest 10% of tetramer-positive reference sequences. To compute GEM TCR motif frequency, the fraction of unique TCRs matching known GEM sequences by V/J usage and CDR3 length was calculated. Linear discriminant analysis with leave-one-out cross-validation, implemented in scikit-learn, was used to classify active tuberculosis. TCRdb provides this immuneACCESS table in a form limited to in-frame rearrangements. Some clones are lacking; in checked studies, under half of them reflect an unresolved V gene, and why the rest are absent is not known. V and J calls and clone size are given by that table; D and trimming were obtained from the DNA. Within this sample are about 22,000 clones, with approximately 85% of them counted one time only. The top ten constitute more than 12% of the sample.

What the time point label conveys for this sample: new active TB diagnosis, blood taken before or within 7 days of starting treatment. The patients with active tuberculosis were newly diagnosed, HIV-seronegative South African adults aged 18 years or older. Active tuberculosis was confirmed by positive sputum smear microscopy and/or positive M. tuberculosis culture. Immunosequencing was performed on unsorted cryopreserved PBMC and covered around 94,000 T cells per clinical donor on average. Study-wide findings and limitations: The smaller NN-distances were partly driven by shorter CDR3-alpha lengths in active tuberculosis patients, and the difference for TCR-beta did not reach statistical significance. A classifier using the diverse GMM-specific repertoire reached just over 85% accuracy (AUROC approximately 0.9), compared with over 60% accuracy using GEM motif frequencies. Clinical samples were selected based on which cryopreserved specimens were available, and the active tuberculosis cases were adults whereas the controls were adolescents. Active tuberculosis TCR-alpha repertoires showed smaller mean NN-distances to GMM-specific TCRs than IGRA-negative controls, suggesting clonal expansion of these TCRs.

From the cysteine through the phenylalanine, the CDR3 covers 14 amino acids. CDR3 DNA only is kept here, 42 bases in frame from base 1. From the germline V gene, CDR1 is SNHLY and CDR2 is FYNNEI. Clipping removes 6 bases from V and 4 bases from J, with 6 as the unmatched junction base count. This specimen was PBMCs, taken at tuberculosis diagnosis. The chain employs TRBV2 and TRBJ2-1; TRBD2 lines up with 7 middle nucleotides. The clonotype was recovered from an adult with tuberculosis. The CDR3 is CASREGLPYNEQFF. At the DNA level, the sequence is TGTGCCAGCAGGGAGGGACTACCATACAATGAGCAGTTCTTC. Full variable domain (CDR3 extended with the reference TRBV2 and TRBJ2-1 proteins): EPEVTQTPSHQVTQMGQEVILRCVPISNHLYFYWYRQILGQKVEFLVSFYNNEISEKSEIFDDQFSVERPDGSNFTLKIRSTKLEDSAMYFCASREGLPYNEQFFGPGTRLTVL.